This is a list of T cell receptor beta chains from one sample in a study of T cells after posttransplantation cyclophosphamide. Produced via immunoSEQ multiplex PCR; TCRdb's table is partial and in-frame only. The table lists about 15,000 clones, 76% of them singletons. The sequenced sample was memory CD4+ T cells sorted from PBMCs. Receptors were obtained from a man aged 50 to 60. CDR3s include the opening cysteine and the closing phenylalanine or tryptophan. A D gene is named only where the DNA matches it firmly. Clone sizes are given selectively: once, few, many, or a class where the clone is expanded.

J gene: TRBJ2-3; V gene: TRBV7-9; clone size: .; D gene: TRBD2; CDR3 protein: CASSYTSGGANTQYF; CDR3 DNA: TGTGCCAGCAGTTATACTAGCGGGGGGGCAAATACGCAGTATTTT
J gene: TRBJ2-5; V gene: TRBV11-3; clone size: .; D gene: .; CDR3 protein: CASSPLWPGGETQYF; CDR3 DNA: TGTGCCAGCAGCCCCCTCTGGCCCGGCGGGGAGACCCAGTACTTC
J gene: TRBJ1-2; V gene: TRBV11-2; clone size: few; D gene: .; CDR3 protein: CASRTFSGRTNYGYTF; CDR3 DNA: TGTGCCAGCAGAACCTTCTCGGGGAGGACTAACTATGGCTACACCTTC
J gene: TRBJ2-2; V gene: TRBV6-1; clone size: .; D gene: .; CDR3 protein: CASSGGQLAYTGELFF; CDR3 DNA: TGTGCCAGCAGTGGGGGACAACTAGCGTATACCGGGGAGCTGTTTTTT
J gene: TRBJ2-1; V gene: TRBV5-1; clone size: .; D gene: TRBD2; CDR3 protein: CASSRGLAGGYNEQFF; CDR3 DNA: TGCGCCAGCAGCCGAGGACTAGCGGGAGGGTACAATGAGCAGTTCTTC
J gene: TRBJ2-1; V gene: TRBV18; clone size: .; D gene: TRBD1; CDR3 protein: CASSPAGQDNEQFF; CDR3 DNA: TGTGCCAGCTCACCTGCCGGACAGGACAATGAGCAGTTCTTC
J gene: TRBJ1-6; V gene: TRBV28; clone size: .; D gene: .; CDR3 protein: CASSFRGISSPLHF; CDR3 DNA: TGTGCCAGCAGTTTCAGGGGTATTAGCTCACCCCTCCACTTT
J gene: TRBJ1-1; V gene: TRBV7-3; clone size: .; D gene: .; CDR3 protein: CASSPRRNTEAFF; CDR3 DNA: TGTGCCAGCAGCCCTAGGCGGAACACTGAAGCTTTCTTT
J gene: TRBJ1-1; V gene: TRBV11-3; clone size: .; D gene: .; CDR3 protein: CASSSMNTEAFF; CDR3 DNA: TGTGCCAGCAGCTCAATGAACACTGAAGCTTTCTTT
J gene: TRBJ1-5; V gene: TRBV19; clone size: .; D gene: .; CDR3 protein: CASSNEDKRRSPQHF; CDR3 DNA: TGTGCCAGTAGTAATGAGGACAAACGCCGTTCGCCCCAGCATTTT
J gene: TRBJ2-1; V gene: TRBV2; clone size: .; D gene: TRBD2; CDR3 protein: CASSEGTRAPNEQFF; CDR3 DNA: TGTGCCAGCAGTGAGGGGACTAGGGCTCCCAATGAGCAGTTCTTC
J gene: TRBJ2-7; V gene: TRBV7-6; clone size: .; D gene: TRBD1; CDR3 protein: CASSQSPGQGGEQYF; CDR3 DNA: TGTGCCAGCAGTCAAAGTCCGGGACAGGGGGGGGAGCAGTACTTC
J gene: TRBJ2-2; V gene: TRBV7-7; clone size: .; D gene: .; CDR3 protein: CASSPIKDTGELFF; CDR3 DNA: TGTGCTAGCAGCCCTATCAAAGACACCGGGGAGCTGTTTTTT
J gene: TRBJ2-7; V gene: TRBV7-9; clone size: .; D gene: .; CDR3 protein: CASSPLFYEQYF; CDR3 DNA: TGTGCCAGCAGCCCCCTTTTCTACGAGCAGTACTTC
J gene: TRBJ2-1; V gene: TRBV4-1; clone size: .; D gene: .; CDR3 protein: CASRQDGSSYNEQFF; CDR3 DNA: TGCGCCAGCAGACAGGACGGGAGCTCCTACAATGAGCAGTTCTTC
J gene: TRBJ2-7; V gene: TRBV11-3; clone size: .; D gene: .; CDR3 protein: CASSSGLRSYEQYF; CDR3 DNA: TGTGCCAGCAGCTCAGGACTACGCTCCTACGAGCAGTACTTC
J gene: TRBJ2-7; V gene: TRBV6-6; clone size: .; D gene: TRBD2; CDR3 protein: CASSQRGPQREQYF; CDR3 DNA: TGTGCCAGCAGTCAGCGGGGGCCACAGAGAGAGCAGTACTTC
J gene: TRBJ1-2; V gene: TRBV27; clone size: .; D gene: .; CDR3 protein: CASSVTGVGYGYTF; CDR3 DNA: TGTGCCAGCAGTGTGACAGGTGTCGGTTATGGCTACACCTTC
J gene: TRBJ2-3; V gene: TRBV30; clone size: .; D gene: TRBD2; CDR3 protein: CAWTQRGGDTQYF; CDR3 DNA: TGTGCCTGGACCCAGCGGGGGGGAGATACGCAGTATTTT
J gene: TRBJ2-5; V gene: TRBV5-4; clone size: .; D gene: .; CDR3 protein: CASSRGFIEDQETQYF; CDR3 DNA: TGTGCCAGCAGCCGAGGGTTTATTGAGGACCAAGAGACCCAGTACTTC
J gene: TRBJ1-4; V gene: TRBV7-9; clone size: few; D gene: TRBD1; CDR3 protein: CASSPRTGTYEKLFF; CDR3 DNA: TGTGCCAGCAGCCCCCGGACAGGGACGTATGAAAAACTGTTTTTT
J gene: TRBJ1-1; V gene: TRBV10-3; clone size: .; D gene: .; CDR3 protein: CAISVSGNTEAFF; CDR3 DNA: TGTGCCATCAGTGTCTCCGGGAACACTGAAGCTTTCTTT
J gene: TRBJ1-2; V gene: TRBV7-3; clone size: .; D gene: .; CDR3 protein: CASSLTQDYGYTF; CDR3 DNA: TGTGCCAGCAGCTTAACTCAGGATTATGGCTACACCTTC
J gene: TRBJ2-5; V gene: TRBV2; clone size: .; D gene: TRBD1; CDR3 protein: CASSSNRGETQYF; CDR3 DNA: TGTGCCAGCAGCAGCAACAGGGGGGAGACCCAGTACTTC
J gene: TRBJ1-2; V gene: TRBV5-1; clone size: once; D gene: TRBD1; CDR3 protein: CASSFQGGYGYTF; CDR3 DNA: TGCGCCAGCAGCTTCCAGGGGGGCTATGGCTACACCTTC
J gene: TRBJ2-7; V gene: TRBV2; clone size: .; D gene: .; CDR3 protein: CASGLIIYEQYF; CDR3 DNA: TGTGCCAGCGGTCTAATCATCTACGAGCAGTACTTC